One sample yielded the 32 T cell receptor beta chains listed below, sequenced in a study of beta chain features in type 1 diabetes. Their target antigens are unknown. Expressed TCRB transcripts were sequenced after all isolated RNA was converted to cDNA. Repertoires were generated with immunoSEQ multiplex PCR, while TCRdb's copy carries only in-frame clones and drops some. The sample lists more than 250,000 clones; roughly 21% were seen once. Study-level points and caveats: Shorter TCRB CDR3s, moderately but significantly so, marked every one of the four CD4+ subsets in Type 1 diabetes patients.

The material sequenced was naive CD4+ T cells from blood. Source of these receptors: a woman in her 40s with type 1 diabetes.

Of note for this clone: This CDR3 is also generated by other DNA sequences in the sample. CDR3 nucleotide sequence: TGTGCCAGCAGCGTCCTCAATCAGCCCCAGCATTTT. Amino acids: CASSVLNQPQHF. This chain connects TRBV28 to TRBJ1-5; D unclear. Germline loops: CDR1 MDHEN, CDR2 SYDVKM. The CDR3 loop spans 12 amino acids. Trimming stripped 6 bases from V and 3 bases from J, with 6 bases between.

This rearrangement joins TRBV12-5 to TRBJ2-2; the D gene is possibly TRBD1 (5 bases). Looked up from germline, CDR1 is LGHNT and CDR2 is FRNRAP. The CDR3 consists of 13 residues. V shed 6 bases and J shed 5 bases, with 10 bases lying between them. CDR3 protein: CASGQGATGELFF. The CDR3 coding sequence is TGTGCTAGTGGCCAAGGGGCGACCGGGGAGCTGTTTTTT.

The chain uses TRBV12-5 and TRBJ2-1; 11 nucleotides align to TRBD2. V gave up 2 bases and J gave up 6 bases; unmatched junction bases: 6. The CDR3 covers 16 residues. CDR1 is LGHNT and CDR2 is FRNRAP in the germline V gene. CDR3 region: CASGLPLAGGFNEQFF. The DNA of the CDR3 is TGTGCTAGTGGTTTGCCCCTAGCGGGAGGCTTCAATGAGCAGTTCTTC.

The V call is TRBV7-3, the J call TRBJ2-5, with 9 bases that match TRBD2. With 0 bases clipped from V and 5 bases from J, the junction kept 1 base outside the gene matches. Looked up from germline, CDR1 is SGHTA and CDR2 is FQGTGA. The CDR3 totals 14 residues. The CDR3 is CASSLTSGSETQYF. CDR3 DNA sequence: TGTGCCAGCAGCTTAACTAGCGGGAGTGAGACCCAGTACTTC.

The chain employs TRBV5-4 and TRBJ2-6; TRBD1 aligns across 9 bases. The length of the CDR3 is 16 residues. The ends lost 5 bases at V and 4 bases at J; junction bases unmatched: 7. CDR1 is SGHNT, CDR2 YYREEE, per germline (reference sequence). CDR3 protein: CASSPTGGGGANVLTF. The CDR3 DNA reads as TGTGCCAGCAGTCCCACAGGGGGCGGAGGGGCCAACGTCCTGACTTTC.

The chain links TRBV28 to TRBJ2-7; D gene uncertain. The V end was cut by 1 base, the J end by 0 bases, with 10 bases between. CDR1 is MDHEN, CDR2 SYDVKM, per germline. The CDR3 covers 15 residues. The CDR3 nucleotides read TGTGCCAGCAGTTTATCCGGGTCGAGCTCCTACGAGCAGTACTTC. The encoded protein is CASSLSGSSSYEQYF.

This clone has just a few counts. The chain combines TRBV2 with TRBJ2-6; 7 nucleotides agree with TRBD2. The V gene end was trimmed by 8 bases and the J gene end by 2 bases; junction bases not matched to a gene: 6. CDR3 length equals 15 residues. The germline V gene encodes CDR1 SNHLY and CDR2 FYNNEI. CDR3 in DNA: TGTGCCAGCGGGAGGGATGGTGCTGGGGCCAACGTCCTGACTTTC. This encodes CASGRDGAGANVLTF.

This clone was seen a handful of times. V and J are TRBV2 and TRBJ1-2, with D unresolved. This CDR3 has 11 residues. Germline V gene sequence: CDR1 SNHLY, CDR2 FYNNEI. V lost 3 bases and J lost 8, with 7 bases in between. CDR3 loop: CASSEELGYTF. The DNA for the CDR3 is TGTGCCAGCAGTGAGGAGCTGGGCTACACCTTC.

This clone was seen more than once but under ten times. Different DNA sequences within this sample yield the same CDR3. This chain connects TRBV18 to TRBJ1-1, with no clear D. CDR1 KGHSH and CDR2 LQKENI come from the germline V gene. The CDR3 is 14 residues long. Trimming stripped 6 bases from V and 0 bases from J, with 11 bases between. CDR3 residues: CASSPGQMNTEAFF. Here the CDR3 DNA reads TGTGCCAGCTCCCCTGGCCAGATGAACACTGAAGCTTTCTTT.

This clone was found a few times. The CDR3 here is CAGPRWGVWTEAFF. CDR3 DNA: TGTGCCGGTCCCAGGTGGGGGGTATGGACTGAAGCTTTCTTT. V is TRBV27 and J is TRBJ1-1; a weak D match, TRBD1 (5 bases). The CDR3 consists of 14 residues. Germline CDR1 and CDR2: MNHEY and SMNVEV (reference sequence). The V gene lost 11 bases and the J gene lost 5 bases, with 21 bases spanning the gap.

This chain joins TRBV5-1 and TRBJ2-3; 14 positions agree with TRBD2. V lost 3 bases, J lost 4 bases, and 4 bases stayed unmatched. Germline V gene sequence: CDR1 SGHRS, CDR2 YFSETQ. The CDR3 is 16 amino acids. The CDR3 nucleotides are TGCGCCAGCAGCTCGACTAGCGGGAGGGTCGCAGATACGCAGTATTTT. Encoded protein: CASSSTSGRVADTQYF.

This clone was found a few times. The rearrangement uses TRBV7-3 and TRBJ2-6; D is possibly TRBD2 (5 bases). The CDR3 has 16 residues. The V end was cut by 5 bases, the J end by 4 bases, with 15 bases between. Per the germline V gene, CDR1 is SGHTA and CDR2 is FQGTGA. The DNA of the CDR3 is TGTGCCAGCAGCCTTCGGACTGCAAGAGGGGCCAACGTCCTGACTTTC. This encodes CASSLRTARGANVLTF.

The rearrangement links TRBV15 to TRBJ1-6, with 7 bases identical to TRBD1. The ends lost 6 bases at V and 6 bases at J; junction bases unmatched: 8. The CDR3 runs to 15 residues. The V gene's germline CDR1 is LNHNV and CDR2 YYDKDF (reference sequence). CDR3 amino acids: CATRPTGQLNSPLHF. The CDR3 region has the DNA TGTGCCACCAGACCGACGGGACAGCTTAATTCACCCCTCCACTTT.

The chain joins TRBV4-3 to TRBJ2-5, with D possibly matching TRBD2 (6 bases). Germline V gene data show CDR1 as LGHNA and CDR2 as YSLEER. The CDR3 is 15 residues long. V shed 4 bases and J shed 3 bases, with 15 bases lying between them. CDR3 residues: CASSPSRWTKETQYF. For the CDR3, the DNA is TGCGCCAGCAGCCCCTCGCGCTGGACTAAAGAGACCCAGTACTTC.

The rearrangement joins TRBV4-3 to TRBJ2-5; the D gene is possibly TRBD2 (6 bases). CDR1 and CDR2 from the germline V gene are LGHNA and YSLEER. This CDR3 region has 16 residues. Trimming took 1 base from V and 5 from J, leaving 17 bases between them. CDR3 nucleotides: TGCGCCAGCAGCCAAGGGGCCTCTAGCGCGTATGAGACCCAGTACTTC. It is translated as CASSQGASSAYETQYF.

Only a few counts were recorded for this clone. The chain links TRBV28 to TRBJ2-4, with 10 positions matching TRBD1. Losses at the gene ends were 5 bases for V and 8 bases for J; bases not matched to a gene: 6. The CDR3 totals 14 residues. Germline lookup yields CDR1 MDHEN and CDR2 SYDVKM. CDR3 loop: CASSTRTGGDIQYF. For the CDR3, the DNA is TGTGCCAGCAGTACCCGGACAGGGGGGGACATTCAGTACTTC.

V usage is TRBV4-2 and J usage is TRBJ1-2, with a possible D match to TRBD1 (6 bases). Per the germline V gene, CDR1 is LGHNA and CDR2 is YNFKEQ. The CDR3 totals 18 residues. V shed 0 bases and J shed 8 bases, with 25 bases lying between them. CDR3 residues: CASSQDGTTPALSDGYTF. CDR3 nucleotide sequence: TGTGCCAGCAGCCAAGATGGGACAACTCCGGCCCTCTCCGACGGCTACACCTTC.

Concerning this clone itself: Distinct nucleotide sequences in the sample also encode this CDR3. The rearrangement joins TRBV29-1 to TRBJ1-1; D is ambiguous. Looked up from germline, CDR1 is SQVTM and CDR2 is ANQGSEA. Deletions cut 6 bases from V and 0 bases from J, with 8 bases between. The CDR3 length is 12 residues. CDR3 coding DNA: TGCAGCGTAGGGAGGTTGAACACTGAAGCTTTCTTT. Its protein is CSVGRLNTEAFF.

This clone was observed a few times. The rearrangement links TRBV7-9 to TRBJ2-3, with a weak D call TRBD1 (6 bases). The V gene lost 1 base and the J gene lost 0 bases, with 11 bases spanning the gap. From germline, CDR1 is SEHNR and CDR2 FQNEAQ (reference sequence). The length of the CDR3 is 16 residues. This chain's CDR3 is CASSLDRTASTDTQYF. In DNA form, the CDR3 reads TGTGCCAGCAGCTTAGACAGGACAGCTAGCACAGATACGCAGTATTTT. Full variable domain (missing parts from reference TRBV7-9 and TRBJ2-3): DTGVSQNPRHKITKRGQNVTFRCDPISEHNRLYWYRQTLGQGPEFLTYFQNEAQLEKSRLLSDRFSAERPKGSFSTLEIQRTEQGDSAMYLCASSLDRTASTDTQYFGPGTRLTVL.

This chain connects TRBV28 to TRBJ2-1, with D possibly being TRBD2 (6 bases). V was trimmed by 6 bases and J by 0 bases, leaving 9 bases between them. The CDR3 is made up of 14 amino acids. The V gene's germline CDR1 is MDHEN and CDR2 SYDVKM. This CDR3 reads CASRNGGSYNEQFF. The CDR3 region has the DNA TGTGCCAGCAGAAACGGGGGCTCCTACAATGAGCAGTTCTTC.

The rearrangement joins TRBV28 to TRBJ1-2; TRBD1 aligns across 8 bases. The CDR3 is 14 residues long. With V trimmed by 5 bases and J by 3 bases, 5 bases remained unmatched. Germline CDR1 MDHEN, CDR2 SYDVKM. The CDR3 DNA is TGTGCCAGCAGTCTCCAACAGGGGGACTATGGCTACACCTTC. This translates into CASSLQQGDYGYTF.

The rearrangement uses TRBV18 and TRBJ1-1, with D perhaps TRBD1 (6 bases). Per the germline V gene, CDR1 is KGHSH and CDR2 is LQKENI. This CDR3 is built from 14 residues. The V and J ends lost 3 bases and 1 base respectively, with 9 bases between them. CDR3 region: CASSPGTSNTEAFF. The CDR3 DNA reads TGTGCCAGCTCACCGGGGACATCGAACACTGAAGCTTTCTTT.

The chain joins TRBV29-1 to TRBJ1-1, with a possible D match to TRBD1 (5 bases). This CDR3 is 13 amino acids long. The germline V gene has CDR1 SQVTM and CDR2 ANQGSEA. Trimming pared 3 bases from V and 5 bases from J, leaving 13 bases between. The DNA for the CDR3 is TGCAGCGTTGACCAGGGAGGAAAGACTGAAGCTTTCTTT. Its translation: CSVDQGGKTEAFF.

This clone was seen a handful of times. The chain combines TRBV5-1 with TRBJ2-7, with 9 bases aligning to TRBD1. The ends lost 0 bases at V and 3 bases at J; junction bases unmatched: 4. The CDR3 loop spans 15 amino acids. Germline V gene sequence: CDR1 SGHRS, CDR2 YFSETQ. CDR3 sequence: CASSLVPGQGYEQYF. The CDR3 DNA follows: TGCGCCAGCAGCTTGGTGCCGGGACAGGGCTACGAGCAGTACTTC.

With regard to this clone: A junction end diverges from the germline sequence, so it may reflect a read error. J is TRBJ1-6 and V is TRBV6-5; D might be TRBD1 (6 bases). CDR1 and CDR2 from the germline V gene are MNHEY and SVGAGI. This CDR3 comprises 14 residues. The CDR3 region is CASTYQGRNSPLHF. Written as DNA, the CDR3 is TGTGCCAGCACTTACCAGGGGAGAAATTCACCCCTCCACTTT.

The chain uses TRBV18 and TRBJ2-7, with a tentative D call TRBD1 (5 bases). The CDR3 covers 14 residues. V lost 6 bases and J 2 bases, leaving 14 bases between the germline ends. Germline V gene data show CDR1 as KGHSH and CDR2 as LQKENI. The CDR3 is CASSLLQEPYEQYF. In DNA, the CDR3 is TGTGCCAGCTCGCTTCTACAGGAGCCCTACGAGCAGTACTTC.

The rearrangement links TRBV7-6 to TRBJ2-7; TRBD1 agrees at 8 bases. This CDR3 comprises 14 residues. V was pared by 4 bases and J by 7 bases, with 9 bases of the junction left unmatched. Germline V lookup: CDR1 SGHVS, CDR2 FNYEAQ. The CDR3 loop is CASSSDRVLREQYF. The CDR3, as DNA: TGTGCCAGCAGCTCGGACAGGGTCTTGCGGGAGCAGTACTTC.

The chain employs TRBV12-5 and TRBJ2-7; 8 nucleotides line up with TRBD2. The CDR3 runs to 13 residues. V shed 7 bases and J 2 bases; nucleotides not matched to a gene: 4. CDR1 and CDR2 (germline): LGHNT, FRNRAP. CDR3 loop: CASAKGLAYEQYF. As DNA, the CDR3 is TGTGCTAGTGCCAAGGGACTAGCCTACGAGCAGTACTTC.

The rearrangement uses TRBV5-1 and TRBJ2-2, with D perhaps matching TRBD2 (5 bases). V was pared by 3 bases and J by 4 bases, with 10 bases between. CDR1 is SGHRS and CDR2 is YFSETQ in the germline V gene. CDR3 size: 14 residues. The CDR3 DNA follows: TGCGCCAGCAGCTCCCCCGAGGGCACCGGGGAGCTGTTTTTT. Protein sequence: CASSSPEGTGELFF.

This clone occurred a few times. This sequence joins TRBV10-3 and TRBJ2-1; no firm D call. V was trimmed by 4 bases and J by 4 bases, leaving 8 bases between them. The germline V gene has CDR1 ENHRY and CDR2 SYGVKD. The CDR3 runs to 13 residues. The CDR3 bases are TGTGCCATCAGTGCGCCTACTTACAATGAGCAGTTCTTC. Protein product: CAISAPTYNEQFF.

This clone showed up just a few times. V is TRBV5-1 and J is TRBJ2-7, with D perhaps matching TRBD1 (5 bases). The ends were cut back, 3 bases at V and 7 bases at J, with 11 bases in the middle. Germline-derived CDR1 and CDR2 are SGHRS and YFSETQ. The CDR3 totals 12 residues. The CDR3 DNA sequence: TGCGCCAGCAGCTCCTCCCAGGGAGAGCAGTACTTC. Protein product: CASSSSQGEQYF.

This clone was seen only a few times. The genes are TRBV7-2 and TRBJ2-3, with 8 nucleotides matching TRBD2. V trimming: 5 bases; J trimming: 6 bases; junction bases outside the gene matches: 13. CDR1 SGHTA and CDR2 FQGNSA come from the germline V gene. CDR3 length: 16 amino acids. DNA for the CDR3: TGTGCCAGCAGCCGTCTCCGGGAGGGCCGTGGGGATACGCAGTATTTT. It specifies CASSRLREGRGDTQYF.